These 25 T cell receptor beta chains came from one sample sequenced in a study of blood T cell repertoires in COVID-19. The data were produced by immunoSEQ multiplex PCR, yet TCRdb's version contains in-frame clones alone and is incomplete. This sample has some 97,000 clones, with approximately 88% found just once. Sequenced sample: peripheral blood. These receptors originate from a woman in her sixties with acute or convalescent COVID-19.

J is TRBJ2-1 and V is TRBV10-3; 9 bases line up with TRBD1. Looked up from germline, CDR1 is ENHRY and CDR2 is SYGVKD. There are 17 residues in the CDR3. After removal of 7 bases from V and 7 bases from J, the junction contained 17 bases not matched to a gene. CDR3 protein: CAITKDRGGNGNNEQFF. The CDR3 bases are TGTGCCATCACTAAGGACAGGGGAGGTAACGGTAATAATGAGCAGTTCTTC.

The genes are TRBV5-1 and TRBJ1-3, with D perhaps TRBD1 (5 bases). The germline V gene has CDR1 SGHRS and CDR2 YFSETQ. This CDR3 is built from 14 residues. With 3 bases removed from V and 4 bases from J, the gap between germline ends came to 11 bases. CDR3 region: CASSWQGSGNTIYF. The CDR3 bases are TGCGCCAGCAGCTGGCAGGGTTCCGGAAACACCATATATTTT.

This chain links TRBV7-9 with TRBJ2-1; the match to TRBD2 covers 7 bases. The V and J ends lost 5 bases and 10 bases, in that order; junction bases with no gene match: 11. CDR1 and CDR2 (germline): SEHNR, FQNEAQ (reference sequence). CDR3 size: 14 residues. The CDR3 sequence is CASSASGGVEEQFF. CDR3 bases: TGTGCCAGCAGCGCCTCGGGGGGTGTGGAAGAGCAGTTCTTC.

In nucleotides, the CDR3 is TGTGCCAGCAGTTTTTCGAGAAGCAATCAGCCCCAGCATTTT. As protein: CASSFSRSNQPQHF. This chain joins TRBV27 and TRBJ1-5; D is unclear. The length of the CDR3 is 14 residues. V was trimmed by 3 bases and J by 1 base, leaving 7 bases between them. Germline V gene lookup returns CDR1 MNHEY and CDR2 SMNVEV (reference sequence).

The rearrangement uses TRBV27 and TRBJ1-1, with 9 bases lining up with TRBD1. CDR3 length: 15 residues. Per the germline V gene, CDR1 is MNHEY and CDR2 is SMNVEV (reference sequence). J gave up 5 bases and V 6 bases, and 10 bases lay outside the gene matches. As DNA, the CDR3 is TGTGCCAGCAGCCCACCGGGACAGGGTAGGACTGAAGCTTTCTTT. This gives the protein CASSPPGQGRTEAFF.

The chain uses TRBV28 and TRBJ2-1; 9 positions agree with TRBD2. Germline CDR1 reads MDHEN; CDR2 reads SYDVKM. The CDR3 totals 17 residues. The V and J ends lost 5 bases and 4 bases, in that order; junction bases with no gene match: 12. CDR3 residues: CASSPGAGGPSYNEQFF. For the CDR3, the DNA is TGTGCCAGCAGTCCGGGGGCGGGAGGGCCTTCGTACAATGAGCAGTTCTTC.

The chain combines TRBV28 with TRBJ1-3; D not resolved. V shed 3 bases and J shed 4 bases, with 7 bases lying between them. Germline CDR1 and CDR2: MDHEN and SYDVKM. This CDR3 region has 13 residues. The chain's CDR3 is CASSLEWGNTIYF. DNA for the CDR3: TGTGCCAGCAGTTTGGAGTGGGGAAACACCATATATTTT.

In this sample, this clone turned up once. The chain employs TRBV9 and TRBJ2-1, with D uncertain. Trimming cost V 4 bases and J 5 bases, with 13 bases left between them. CDR3 length: 14 amino acids. Germline lookup yields CDR1 SGDLS and CDR2 YYNGEE. The CDR3 region has the DNA TGTGCCAGCAGCCCACATGACTGGAACAATGAGCAGTTCTTC. It yields the protein CASSPHDWNNEQFF. Looking up the rest from reference TRBV9 and TRBJ2-1 gives the full variable domain: DSGVTQTPKHLITATGQRVTLRCSPRSGDLSVYWYQQSLDQGLQFLIQYYNGEERAKGNILERFSAQQFPDLHSELNLSSLELGDSALYFCASSPHDWNNEQFFGPGTRLTVL.

The V gene is TRBV6-5, the J gene TRBJ2-2, with 7 bases that match TRBD2. After removal of 0 bases from V and 5 bases from J, the junction contained 6 bases not matched to a gene. Germline CDR1 MNHEY, CDR2 SVGAGI. This CDR3 is 16 amino acids long. CDR3 protein: CASSYSTPGLTGELFF. The DNA for the CDR3 is TGTGCCAGCAGTTACTCAACGCCGGGACTAACCGGGGAGCTGTTTTTT.

The V gene is TRBV28, the J gene TRBJ2-5; no clear D gene. Germline V gives CDR1 MDHEN, CDR2 SYDVKM. V was shortened by 9 bases and J by 4 bases, with 12 bases between the two germline ends. The CDR3 loop spans 12 amino acids. DNA of the CDR3: TGTGCCAGTTCGAGCTCAATAGAGACCCAGTACTTC. Its translation: CASSSSIETQYF.

The chain links TRBV5-1 to TRBJ2-1; a possible D gene is TRBD1 (7 bases). Trimming pared 4 bases from V and 4 bases from J, leaving 15 bases between. Germline loops: CDR1 SGHRS, CDR2 YFSETQ. CDR3 size: 15 residues. DNA of the CDR3: TGCGCCAGCAGCCCGACAGGGACTTCTTACAATGAGCAGTTCTTC. As protein: CASSPTGTSYNEQFF.

The chain combines TRBV28 with TRBJ2-6; 11 positions match TRBD1. CDR1 and CDR2 from the germline V gene are MDHEN and SYDVKM. The junction had 4 bases not matched to a gene; V was cut back by 8 bases and J by 13 bases. The CDR3 sequence is 12 residues long. The CDR3: CASGTGGNVLTF. The CDR3 bases are TGTGCCAGCGGGACAGGGGGAAATGTCCTGACTTTC.

V usage is TRBV28 and J usage is TRBJ1-2, with D tentatively TRBD1 (6 bases). Germline V lookup: CDR1 MDHEN, CDR2 SYDVKM. The V and J ends lost 3 bases and 8 bases respectively, with 13 bases between them. This CDR3 contains 13 residues. Here the CDR3 reads CASSFGGAEGYTF. CDR3 DNA: TGTGCCAGCAGTTTCGGGGGGGCGGAAGGCTACACCTTC.

J is TRBJ2-1 and V is TRBV10-3, with D perhaps matching TRBD2 (6 bases). CDR1 and CDR2 (germline): ENHRY, SYGVKD. V lost 7 bases and J lost 5, with 15 bases in between. This CDR3 spans 14 amino acids. CDR3 sequence reads: CAITERATNNEQFF. CDR3 DNA sequence: TGTGCCATCACAGAGCGGGCGACCAACAATGAGCAGTTCTTC.

This chain connects TRBV12-3 or TRBV12-4 to TRBJ2-5; D remains ambiguous. V was pared by 8 bases and J by 3 bases, with 10 bases between. CDR3 length equals 12 residues. The CDR3 DNA reads as TGTGCCAGCGGCCAAATTGAAGAGACCCAGTACTTC. This codes for CASGQIEETQYF.

The chain uses TRBV6-6 and TRBJ1-2; unclear D gene. CDR3 length: 14 amino acids. V lost 7 bases and J 2 bases, leaving 14 bases between the germline ends. CDR1 and CDR2 from the germline V gene are MNHNY and SVGAGI (reference sequence). CDR3 coding DNA: TGTGCCAGCACTCTGGCGGGGTACAACTATGGCTACACCTTC. Amino acid sequence: CASTLAGYNYGYTF.

V gene TRBV7-9 combines with J gene TRBJ2-7, with a tentative D call TRBD1 (6 bases). The CDR3 sequence is 12 residues long. The V end was cut by 3 bases, the J end by 5 bases, with 8 bases between. From germline, CDR1 is SEHNR and CDR2 FQNEAQ (reference sequence). The CDR3 sequence is CASSFGTNEQYF. In nucleotides, the CDR3 is TGTGCCAGCAGCTTCGGGACAAACGAGCAGTACTTC.

The CDR3 protein is CATGLAGGSEQFF. The CDR3 DNA sequence: TGTGCCACAGGACTAGCGGGAGGAAGTGAGCAGTTCTTC. The chain uses TRBV24-1 and TRBJ2-1; 14 bases align to TRBD2. This CDR3 has 13 amino acids. In germline, CDR1 is KGHDR, CDR2 SFDVKD. Unmatched junction bases numbered 4, after V lost 10 bases and J lost 9 bases.

The rearrangement joins TRBV14 to TRBJ2-5, with TRBD2 matching 16 bases. There are 17 residues in the CDR3. Germline trimming cut 4 bases from V and 3 bases from J; bases unmatched to any gene: 5. Germline-derived CDR1 and CDR2 are SGHDN and FVKESK. The CDR3 protein is CASSPTGLAGGKETQYF. Written as DNA, the CDR3 is TGTGCCAGCAGCCCCACGGGACTAGCGGGAGGGAAAGAGACCCAGTACTTC. The whole variable domain, remainder taken from reference TRBV14 and TRBJ2-5, is EAGVTQFPSHSVIEKGQTVTLRCDPISGHDNLYWYRRVMGKEIKFLLHFVKESKQDESGMPNNRFLAERTGGTYSTLKVQPAELEDSGVYFCASSPTGLAGGKETQYFGPGTRLLVL.

The chain combines TRBV6-5 with TRBJ2-7; D not resolved. V was shortened by 5 bases and J by 7 bases, with 9 bases between the two germline ends. CDR1 and CDR2 (germline): MNHEY, SVGAGI. The CDR3 covers 11 residues. CDR3 sequence (DNA): TGTGCCAGCAGTCCCCTTCTGGAGCAGTACTTC. Translation gives CASSPLLEQYF.

The chain recombines TRBV29-1 with TRBJ2-3; TRBD1 aligns across 8 bases. This CDR3 is 13 amino acids long. CDR1 is SQVTM and CDR2 is ANQGSEA in the germline V gene. J was trimmed by 4 bases and V by 3 bases; bases with no gene match: 3. CDR3 sequence (DNA): TGCAGCGTTGACCAACAGGGGGCAGATACGCAGTATTTT. This translates into CSVDQQGADTQYF.

The CDR3: CASSSQTPGGPQHF. The CDR3 nucleotides read TGTGCCAGTAGTTCCCAGACTCCCGGCGGGCCCCAGCATTTT. The gene calls are TRBV19 and TRBJ1-5; unclear D gene. The V end lost 5 bases, the J end lost 9 bases, and 17 bases lay between the germline ends. Germline V gene sequence: CDR1 LNHDA, CDR2 SQIVND (reference sequence). CDR3 length equals 14 residues.

V usage is TRBV24-1 and J usage is TRBJ2-1; perhaps TRBD1 as D (6 bases). V was clipped by 0 bases and J by 8 bases, with 19 bases between them. Germline CDR1 reads KGHDR; CDR2 reads SFDVKD. The CDR3 is made up of 17 amino acids. This CDR3 reads CATSDLPSGRGEDEQFF. In DNA, the CDR3 is TGTGCCACCAGTGATTTGCCTTCCGGCAGGGGAGAGGATGAGCAGTTCTTC.

V and J are TRBV11-1 and TRBJ1-1; 9 bases align to TRBD1. V trimming: 2 bases; J trimming: 4 bases; junction bases outside the gene matches: 2. The CDR3 has 14 amino acids. Germline CDR1 SGHAT, CDR2 FQDESV (reference sequence). CDR3 residues: CASSLPQGATEAFF. CDR3 nucleotides: TGTGCCAGCAGCTTACCACAGGGGGCCACTGAAGCTTTCTTT.

The V gene is TRBV12-3 or TRBV12-4, the J gene TRBJ2-1; D not certain. This CDR3 region has 12 residues. The V gene lost 3 bases and the J gene lost 7 bases, with 7 bases spanning the gap. The CDR3 region has the DNA TGTGCCAGCAGTTTCCCCAGAAATGAGCAGTTCTTC. This translates into CASSFPRNEQFF.